A selection of T cell receptor beta chains follows, all from one sample in a study of T cell responses to AZD1222 COVID-19 vaccine. Some clones are missing from TCRdb's copy, which holds only in-frame ones; the method was immunoSEQ multiplex PCR. Altogether roughly 190,000 clones are present, approximately 91% being singletons, with the ten largest covering about 3.5%. Source: peripheral blood, taken 28 days after the second AZD1222 dose. These receptors all stem from an adult who received the AZD1222 COVID-19 vaccine. CDR3s include the opening cysteine and the closing phenylalanine or tryptophan. A D gene is named only where the DNA matches it firmly. Clone size is stated in some rows and not others, as once, few, many or a class when expanded.

d_gene,abundance,v_gene,len,j_gene,CDR3nt,CDR3aa
TRBD1,NA,TRBV3-1/TRBV3-2,17,TRBJ2-6,TGTGCCAGCAGCCCGCGGGACAGGGACTCTGGGGCCAACGTCCTGACTTTC,CASSPRDRDSGANVLTF
TRBD1,NA,TRBV19,13,TRBJ1-5,TGTGCCAGTGGGACAGGACGCGGGGATCCCCAGCATTTT,CASGTGRGDPQHF
NA,NA,TRBV21-1,12,TRBJ1-4,TGTGCCTTTGGGACAGGGGGGGAAAAACTGTTTTTT,CAFGTGGEKLFF
TRBD1,NA,TRBV10-3,16,TRBJ1-1,TGTGCCATCAGTGAGTCCGCGGACAGGTCGAACACTGAAGCTTTCTTT,CAISESADRSNTEAFF
TRBD2,NA,TRBV11-2,16,TRBJ2-1,TGTGCCAGCAGCCTCCGACTAGCGGGGCCCTACAATGAGCAGTTCTTC,CASSLRLAGPYNEQFF
NA,NA,TRBV3-1/TRBV3-2,13,TRBJ1-1,TGTGCCAGCAGCGTACAAAGCAACACTGAAGCTTTCTTT,CASSVQSNTEAFF
TRBD1,NA,TRBV30,15,TRBJ1-5,TGTGCCTGGAGTATCGGTGACAGGGTCAATCAGCCCCAGCATTTT,CAWSIGDRVNQPQHF
NA,once,TRBV6-4,15,TRBJ1-2,TGTGCCAGCAGTGACCGGCGGACCGGACCCTATGGCTACACCTTC,CASSDRRTGPYGYTF
TRBD1,NA,TRBV30,14,TRBJ1-2,TGTGCCTCCCCTGGGGGACAGGGGCTCTATGGCTACACCTTC,CASPGGQGLYGYTF
NA,NA,TRBV28,14,TRBJ1-6,TGTGCCAGCAGTTTGCCAAATAGGGGTTCACCCCTCCACTTT,CASSLPNRGSPLHF
NA,NA,TRBV9,8,TRBJ1-2,TGTGCCAGCGGACCCTACACCTTC,CASGPYTF